This T cell receptor (beta chain) is drawn from a study of CD8 T cells in ankylosing spondylitis. Libraries for TCR beta were made by quantitative 5'-RACE with molecular barcodes. One entry per CDR3 protein results from TCRdb running MiXCR on the 5' RACE reads. The data hold a few hundred thousand distinct CDR3 sequences, with over 8.5% observed a single time. Study-level results: Earlier work had already found some motif variants in reactive arthritis synovial fluid and blood. Typical of ankylosing spondylitis blood, it appeared, was a TCR beta motif of about eight highly homologous variants.

This clonotype was detected ten times or more. Its specificity is not known. The sequence derives from a male donor with ankylosing spondylitis or in good health (not recorded which). Sequenced input: blood, either unsorted or a sorted T cell fraction (not recorded which).

The CDR3 coding sequence is TGTGCCACTTCGAACCCCGGGACTAGAAAGACCCAGTACTTC. This encodes CATSNPGTRKTQYF. This chain uses TRBV10-3 with TRBJ2-5; 8 nucleotides agree with TRBD2. The ends lost 10 bases at V and 6 bases at J; junction bases unmatched: 13. CDR1 and CDR2 (germline): ENHRY, SYGVKD. This CDR3 is 14 amino acids long.